This is a list of T cell receptor beta chains from one sample in a study of cytomegalovirus exposure and HLA in healthy donors. Assay: immunoSEQ multiplex PCR; the TCRdb copy retains only in-frame clones and omits some. The repertoire holds tens of thousands of clones, roughly 44% seen once, with about 2% in the top ten. The specimen was PBMCs. The receptors shown here come from a woman between 50 and 59 years old in good health and CMV-seronegative. The CDR3 runs from the conserved cysteine through the conserved F or W. D genes are given only for firm matches. For some rows the clone size is stated as once, few or many, or as a class when expanded; others skip it.

>TRBD1|NA|TRBV7-9|TRBJ2-7
CASSLGGQGRDEQYF
TGTGCCAGCAGCTTAGGGGGACAGGGCCGAGACGAGCAGTACTTC
>TRBD1|once|TRBV20-1|TRBJ2-7
CSAQGAYEQYF
TGCAGTGCCCAGGGGGCCTACGAGCAGTACTTC
>NA|NA|TRBV6-5|TRBJ1-1
CASSYSGGRNTEAFF
TGTGCCAGCAGTTACTCGGGGGGTAGGAACACTGAAGCTTTCTTT
>NA|NA|TRBV5-1|TRBJ2-7
CASSLVSGPVGEQYF
TGCGCCAGCAGCTTGGTGTCAGGCCCCGTTGGCGAGCAGTACTTC
>NA|NA|TRBV5-1|TRBJ2-5
CATSTGGVETQYF
TGCGCCACAAGCACCGGCGGGGTAGAGACCCAGTACTTC
>NA|NA|TRBV5-1|TRBJ2-5
CASSLGAGQNEETQYF
TGCGCCAGCAGCTTGGGGGCGGGTCAGAACGAAGAGACCCAGTACTTC
>TRBD2|NA|TRBV11-3|TRBJ2-7
CASSPRGGSYEQYF
TGTGCCAGCAGCCCCCGGGGGGGCTCCTACGAGCAGTACTTC
>NA|NA|TRBV12-5|TRBJ1-2
CASGSHSYGYTF
TGTGCTAGTGGTTCCCACAGCTATGGCTACACCTTC
>TRBD2|NA|TRBV6-5|TRBJ2-3
CASSSIAGATDTQYF
TGTGCCAGCAGCTCGATAGCGGGGGCAACAGATACGCAGTATTTT
>TRBD1|few|TRBV15|TRBJ2-7
CATSRGQGSHYEQYF
TGTGCCACCAGCAGAGGACAGGGGTCCCACTACGAGCAGTACTTC
>NA|NA|TRBV2|TRBJ2-3
CASSEMGHPDTQYF
TGTGCCAGCAGTGAAATGGGGCACCCAGATACGCAGTATTTT
>NA|few|TRBV6-5|TRBJ2-7
CASSYSARPYEQYF
TGTGCCAGCAGTTATTCGGCCAGGCCCTACGAGCAGTACTTC
>NA|NA|TRBV19|TRBJ2-5
CASSGGAVETQYF
TGTGCCAGTAGCGGGGGAGCCGTGGAGACCCAGTACTTC
>NA|few|TRBV30|TRBJ1-4
CAWSFLGGTNEKLFF
TGTGCCTGGAGTTTCCTCGGGGGGACTAATGAAAAACTGTTTTTT
>TRBD1|NA|TRBV7-9|TRBJ1-6
CASSSGTGGNRSPLHF
TGTGCCAGCAGTTCCGGCACAGGGGGCAACAGGTCACCCCTCCACTTT
>NA|few|TRBV11-2|TRBJ2-5
CASSLLAVGTQYF
TGTGCCAGCAGCTTATTAGCAGTTGGGACCCAGTACTTC
>NA|few|TRBV6-4|TRBJ2-5
CASSDSWAGAGIGQETQYF
TGTGCCAGCAGTGACTCTTGGGCAGGCGCGGGGATAGGCCAAGAGACCCAGTACTTC
>NA|few|TRBV6-5|TRBJ2-1
CASREAASDEQFF
TGTGCCAGCAGGGAAGCGGCTAGCGATGAGCAGTTCTTC
>TRBD1|NA|TRBV29-1|TRBJ2-1
CSGGTGGREQFF
TGCAGCGGCGGGACAGGGGGTCGTGAGCAGTTCTTC
>NA|NA|TRBV20-1|TRBJ2-1
CRVAAADEQFF
TGCAGGGTCGCTGCGGCCGATGAGCAGTTCTTC
>TRBD1|NA|TRBV15|TRBJ2-3
CATHRGQVGTDTQYF
TGTGCCACCCACAGGGGTCAGGTGGGCACAGATACGCAGTATTTT
>TRBD1|few|TRBV6-5|TRBJ2-4
CASGGTGLAKNIQYF
TGTGCCAGCGGAGGGACAGGGTTGGCCAAAAACATTCAGTACTTC
>TRBD1|few|TRBV28|TRBJ2-1
CASSLRTGRRTTYSYNEQFF
TGTGCCAGCAGTTTACGGACAGGGCGTCGAACAACTTACTCCTACAATGAGCAGTTCTTC
>TRBD2|NA|TRBV6-1|TRBJ2-2
CASTGLADTGELFF
TGTGCCAGCACCGGACTAGCGGACACCGGGGAGCTGTTTTTT
>TRBD1|NA|TRBV10-3|TRBJ1-2
CAIRQGQGNYGYTF
TGTGCCATCAGGCAAGGACAGGGCAACTATGGCTACACCTTC
>TRBD1|NA|TRBV27|TRBJ1-6
CASSGARDRVTRLHF
TGTGCCAGCAGTGGCGCCCGGGACAGGGTGACTCGCCTCCACTTT
>NA|few|TRBV11-1|TRBJ2-5
CASSLEAEETQYF
TGTGCCAGCAGCTTAGAGGCGGAAGAGACCCAGTACTTC
>NA|NA|TRBV1|TRBJ2-7
CTSSQESGGRSPYEQYF
TGCACCAGCAGCCAAGAATCGGGCGGGAGGAGCCCCTACGAGCAGTACTTC
>NA|once|TRBV6-5|TRBJ2-5
CASSYSGGRQTQYF
TGTGCCAGCAGTTACTCGGGGGGTAGGCAGACCCAGTACTTC
>NA|NA|TRBV5-1|TRBJ1-1
CASSPESRNTEAFF
TGCGCCAGCAGCCCCGAGAGTAGGAACACTGAAGCTTTCTTT
>TRBD2|NA|TRBV7-2|TRBJ2-7
CASSLTSTLSYEQYF
TGTGCCAGCAGCCTGACTAGCACTCTGTCCTACGAGCAGTACTTC
>TRBD2|NA|TRBV5-1|TRBJ2-7
CASSLGGAGGKYEQYF
TGCGCCAGCAGCTTGGGTGGTGCGGGAGGGAAATACGAGCAGTACTTC
>NA|NA|TRBV5-6|TRBJ2-1
CASSAARHVDEQFF
TGTGCCAGCAGCGCGGCGCGGCACGTCGATGAGCAGTTCTTC
>TRBD1|NA|TRBV2|TRBJ1-5
CASSERAGGYQPQHF
TGTGCCAGCAGTGAGAGGGCAGGGGGCTATCAGCCCCAGCATTTT
>NA|few|TRBV21-1|TRBJ1-3
CASSLARVTGNTIYF
TGTGCCAGCAGCCTGGCCAGGGTGACTGGAAACACCATATATTTT
>TRBD1|few|TRBV5-1|TRBJ2-7
CASSATGGEYEQYF
TGCGCCAGCAGCGCTACAGGGGGCGAATACGAGCAGTACTTC
>NA|NA|TRBV19|TRBJ2-2
CASRGVTPLTGELFF
TGTGCCAGTAGAGGGGTGACTCCTCTCACCGGGGAGCTGTTTTTT
>TRBD2|NA|TRBV5-1|TRBJ2-5
CASSPGPLAGEQETQYF
TGCGCCAGCAGCCCTGGACCCCTAGCGGGAGAACAGGAGACCCAGTACTTC
>TRBD1|NA|TRBV5-4|TRBJ1-4
CASSLRQGGNEKLFF
TGTGCCAGCAGCCTTAGACAGGGCGGTAATGAAAAACTGTTTTTT
>TRBD2|NA|TRBV7-3|TRBJ2-1
CASSLQRGPYNEQFF
TGTGCCAGCAGCTTACAGCGGGGACCCTACAATGAGCAGTTCTTC
>TRBD2|NA|TRBV30|TRBJ2-3
CAWDRIAGGETDTQYF
TGTGCCTGGGACAGGATAGCGGGAGGGGAGACAGATACGCAGTATTTT
>TRBD1|NA|TRBV5-6|TRBJ2-7
CASSPLDRDEQYF
TGTGCCAGCAGCCCCTTGGACAGGGACGAGCAGTACTTC
>NA|NA|TRBV7-6|TRBJ1-5
CASSPVGGGQPQHF
TGTGCCAGCAGCCCCGTGGGGGGAGGTCAGCCCCAGCATTTT
>TRBD1|NA|TRBV7-9|TRBJ1-2
CASSLSDRGFGYTF
TGTGCCAGCAGCTTATCGGACAGGGGGTTTGGCTACACCTTC
>TRBD2|NA|TRBV6-1|TRBJ2-1
CASSGRLADSYNEQFF
TGTGCCAGCAGTGGCCGACTAGCAGATTCCTACAATGAGCAGTTCTTC